This T cell receptor (beta chain) was captured by sequencing in a study of early T cells in non-severe SARS-CoV-2 infection. TCRdb redid the calling of the 5' RACE reads with MiXCR, one entry per CDR3 protein. The data show around 79,000 distinct CDR3 sequences, with about 11% seen just once and around 13% held by the top ten. The sample holds many counts of this clonotype. V was trimmed by 6 bases and J by 7 bases, leaving 21 bases between them. CDR3 size: 14 residues. Germline V gene lookup returns CDR1 DFQATT and CDR2 SNEGSKA (reference sequence). The chain joins TRBV20-1 to TRBJ1-2; the D is unclear. Sequences were derived from whole blood, sampled at baseline. This TCR came from an adult who was a healthcare worker with PCR-confirmed SARS-CoV-2 infection or an uninfected control (not recorded which). The CDR3 sequence: CSAIPSRGAGGYTF. The CDR3 region has the DNA TGCAGTGCCATACCCTCTCGGGGAGCAGGTGGCTACACCTTC.